This entry is about one T cell receptor beta chain. Its antigen is not known. This specimen belongs to a study of blood T cells in healthy people across ages. A sample-barcoded 5' primer and a J-beta primer mix were used in a second PCR of roughly 6 to 11 cycles. Researchers report that a template-switch adaptor with 12 random nucleotides tagged each cDNA molecule. TCRdb redid the calling of the 5' RACE reads with MiXCR, one entry per CDR3 protein. The sample yields over 700,000 distinct CDR3 sequences, 53% seen once. Regarding the study as a whole: When set beside aged donors, long-lived donors presented more naive CD4+ cells and higher diversity. Correlation between TCR beta diversity and naive T cell percentage was strong.

Total RNA amounts of at least 6 micrograms were extracted per sample. The sample taken for sequencing was blood. The TCR sequence derives from a man aged 80 or over in good health.

This CDR3 reads CASSVGDRANYGYTF. The CDR3 coding sequence is TGTGCCAGCAGCGTAGGGGACAGGGCCAACTATGGCTACACCTTC. This chain links TRBV9 with TRBJ1-2, with 9 positions matching TRBD1. Looked up from germline, CDR1 is SGDLS and CDR2 is YYNGEE. V trimming: 0 bases; J trimming: 2 bases; junction bases outside the gene matches: 2. The CDR3 has 15 residues.